This T cell receptor (beta chain) derives from a study of shared T cell receptors in the human thymus. Profiled with immunoSEQ multiplex PCR; TCRdb holds only in-frame clones, not every one. Here the sample spans approximately 730,000 clones, over 75% being singletons. CDR3 size: 14 residues. With V trimmed by 4 bases and J by 5 bases, 4 bases remained unmatched. The germline V gene has CDR1 LNHNV and CDR2 YYDKDF (reference sequence). Another study also made use of these data, one on human thymus T cells. That paper adds: Related research reported highly overlapping thymic repertoires among unrelated individuals.

The J gene is TRBJ2-2, the V gene TRBV15, with TRBD1 matching over 7 bases. The TCR originated in a girl under three years old with a congenital heart defect. The sequenced sample was thymocytes. CDR3 sequence: CATSTRQGTGELFF. The CDR3 bases are TGTGCCACCAGCACCCGACAGGGAACCGGGGAGCTGTTTTTT.